The present entry profiles one T cell receptor beta chain with its context. Antigen unknown. The data stem from a study of blood T cells in healthy people across ages. Background on the study: Capturing about one barcoded beta molecule per two T cells was achieved by template switching.

From germline, CDR1 is DFQATT and CDR2 SNEGSKA (reference sequence). CDR3 length: 12 residues. V was pared by 0 bases and J by 6 bases, with 8 bases between. Study-wide results and caveats: Whereas aged donors had fewer naive CD4+ cells, long-lived donors had more of them and higher diversity.

With a J-beta primer mix and a sample-barcoded 5' primer, a second PCR ran about 7 to 12 cycles. TCRdb reprocessed the 5' RACE reads with MiXCR, giving one entry per CDR3 protein. The data show over 600,000 distinct CDR3 sequences, with less than 60% seen just once and 15% to 20% held by the top ten. This chain uses TRBV20-1 with TRBJ1-2, with D unclear. This sequence originates from a man older than 75 in good health. The specimen sequenced was blood. The CDR3 is CSAREAQHGYTF. In DNA, the CDR3 is TGCAGTGCTAGAGAAGCGCAGCATGGCTACACCTTC.